This is a list of T cell receptor beta chains from one sample in a study of T cell clonotyping in hematopoietic cell transplantation. Method: immunoSEQ multiplex PCR; TCRdb's copy keeps in-frame clones and lacks some. The table lists a few clones. This sample comprised peripheral blood mononuclear cells, obtained 30 days after allogeneic stem cell transplant. These receptors were collected from a male patient in his sixties or seventies who had an allogeneic stem cell transplant from an unrelated donor, so T cells may come from the graft donor. Some clones in this sample may be carry-over from other donors' samples. CDR3s include the opening cysteine and the closing phenylalanine or tryptophan. Each record gives: V gene, J gene, D gene, CDR3 protein, CDR3 DNA. D genes are given only for firm matches.

TRBV9	TRBJ2-7	TRBD2	CASSPDSGTSYEQYF	TGTGCCAGCAGCCCCGATAGCGGGACCAGCTACGAGCAGTACTTC